These T cell receptor beta chains were read from a single sample in a study of T cell repertoires in cytomegalovirus infection. MiXCR, applied by TCRdb to the reads, yields one record per CDR3 protein. The table records about 830,000 distinct CDR3 sequences, approximately 32% of them present only once. Their specific antigens are unknown. The material sequenced was cultured CD8+ T cells from PBMCs, taken from culture after CMV antigen stimulation. The receptors derive from a human donor in good health (CMV status not recorded). Some clones in this sample may be carry-over from other donors' samples. Each CDR3 is given with its conserved first and last residue. Fields, in order: clone size, V gene, D gene, J gene, CDR3 protein, CDR3 DNA. D genes are given only for firm matches. Not all rows give a size; the values are once, few, many and, for expanded clones, a class.

NA	TRBV19	NA	TRBJ2-5	CASSIEGLQETQYF	TGTGCCAGTAGTATCGAGGGGCTCCAGGAGACCCAGTACTTC
NA	TRBV20-1	NA	TRBJ2-7	CSAQSIQSSYEQYF	TGCAGTGCACAATCGATCCAGAGCTCCTACGAGCAGTACTTC
NA	TRBV7-6	TRBD1	TRBJ2-3	CASSLNYRDSLLTDTQYF	TGTGCCAGCAGCTTAAATTATAGGGACAGCTTACTCACAGATACGCAGTATTTT
NA	TRBV12-5	NA	TRBJ2-1	CASVGRKDEQFF	TGTGCTAGTGTAGGCCGTAAGGATGAGCAGTTCTTC
NA	TRBV7-6	NA	TRBJ2-2	CAVPPGELFF	TGTGCCGTTCCTCCGGGGGAGCTGTTTTTT
NA	TRBV27	NA	TRBJ2-5	CASSLSPGRLETQYF	TGTGCCAGCAGTTTATCGCCGGGACGGTTGGAGACCCAGTACTTC
NA	TRBV9	NA	TRBJ1-3	CASSVASKGLSGNTIYF	TGTGCCAGCAGCGTAGCTTCCAAGGGGTTATCTGGAAACACCATATATTTT
NA	TRBV7-6	TRBD1	TRBJ2-1	CASSETGYDEQFF	TGTGCCAGCAGCGAGACAGGGTACGATGAGCAGTTCTTC
few	TRBV7-9	NA	TRBJ2-1	CASRRGTDHYNEQFF	TGTGCCAGCAGACGCGGGACGGACCACTACAATGAGCAGTTCTTC
few	TRBV7-4	TRBD2	TRBJ2-1	CASSPWGGNEQFF	TGTGCCAGCAGCCCCTGGGGGGGAAATGAGCAGTTCTTC
NA	TRBV7-6	NA	TRBJ1-1	CASSLEVSGTEAFF	TGTGCCAGCAGCTTAGAAGTCAGCGGAACTGAAGCTTTCTTT
NA	TRBV9	NA	TRBJ1-4	CASSPFLTGGNEKLFF	TGTGCCAGCAGTCCCTTCTTGACAGGCGGAAATGAAAAACTGTTTTTT
NA	TRBV7-9	NA	TRBJ1-2	CASSLGDENYGYTF	TGTGCCAGCAGCTTGGGGGACGAAAACTATGGCTACACCTTC
NA	TRBV7-9	TRBD1	TRBJ2-7	CASSLVDGTGYEQYF	TGTGCCAGCAGCTTAGTGGATGGGACAGGGTACGAGCAGTACTTC
few	TRBV13	TRBD1	TRBJ2-1	CASSEDRGDNEQFF	TGTGCCAGCAGCGAGGACAGGGGCGACAATGAGCAGTTCTTC
few	TRBV5-6	TRBD1	TRBJ1-2	CASSLLGQADGYTF	TGTGCCAGCAGCTTACTTGGACAGGCGGATGGCTACACCTTC
NA	TRBV2	NA	TRBJ2-3	CASSEVARTTDTQYF	TGTGCCAGCAGCGAGGTAGCTAGGACGACAGATACGCAGTATTTT
few	TRBV19	NA	TRBJ1-1	CASSILAGVTEAFF	TGTGCCAGTAGTATTCTCGCGGGGGTTACTGAAGCTTTCTTT
few	TRBV7-6	TRBD1	TRBJ2-2	CASSSRDRGLNTGELFF	TGTGCCAGCAGCTCCAGAGACAGGGGGTTGAACACCGGGGAGCTGTTTTTT
NA	TRBV4-1	NA	TRBJ2-7	CASSLRQEYEQYF	TGCGCCAGCAGCCTGCGACAGGAGTACGAGCAGTACTTC
NA	TRBV20-1	NA	TRBJ1-1	CSAWTVSNTEAFF	TGCAGTGCATGGACAGTGTCGAACACTGAAGCTTTCTTT
NA	TRBV12-3/TRBV12-4	NA	TRBJ2-7	CASSQGSLKEQYF	TGTGCCAGCAGCCAGGGGTCTTTAAAGGAGCAGTACTTC
NA	TRBV18	TRBD1	TRBJ2-7	CASSLPGGATGEQYF	TGTGCCAGCTCACTTCCAGGGGGCGCGACGGGAGAGCAGTACTTC
NA	TRBV6-5	TRBD1	TRBJ1-6	CASSSGQVSPLHF	TGTGCCAGCAGTTCTGGACAGGTTTCACCCCTCCACTTT
NA	TRBV25-1	NA	TRBJ1-6	CASRRGYSPLHF	TGTGCCAGCAGGAGGGGCTATTCACCCCTCCACTTT
NA	TRBV7-9	TRBD1	TRBJ1-1	CASRVDRGGEAFF	TGTGCCAGCAGGGTTGACAGGGGTGGGGAAGCTTTCTTT
NA	TRBV7-9	TRBD1	TRBJ2-6	CASSPGQVSSGANVLTF	TGTGCCAGCAGCCCAGGACAGGTTAGCTCTGGGGCCAACGTCCTGACTTTC